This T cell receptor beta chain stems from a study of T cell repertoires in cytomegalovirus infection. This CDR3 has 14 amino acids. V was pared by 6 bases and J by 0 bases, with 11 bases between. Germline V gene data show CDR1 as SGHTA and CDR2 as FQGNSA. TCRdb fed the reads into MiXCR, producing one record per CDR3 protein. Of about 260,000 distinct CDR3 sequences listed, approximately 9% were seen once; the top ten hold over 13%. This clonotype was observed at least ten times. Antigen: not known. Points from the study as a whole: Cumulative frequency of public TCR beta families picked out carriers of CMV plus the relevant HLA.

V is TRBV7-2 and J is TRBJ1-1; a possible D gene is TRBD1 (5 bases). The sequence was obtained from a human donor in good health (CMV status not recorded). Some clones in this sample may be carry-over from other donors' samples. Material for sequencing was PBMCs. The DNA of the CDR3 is TGTGCCAGCAGTCCGCAGGGTATGAACACTGAAGCTTTCTTT. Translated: CASSPQGMNTEAFF.